The T cell receptor beta chain described here comes from a study of cytomegalovirus exposure and HLA in healthy donors. Study outcomes and limitations: A likely sequencing artifact accounted for one observed cluster of highly shared sequence variants.

This CDR3 spans 15 amino acids. CDR1 is MNHEY, CDR2 SMNVEV, per germline (reference sequence). The trim removed 5 bases at V and 1 base at J, leaving 7 bases unmatched. 13 Jbeta primers and 60 Vbeta primers were used for the PCR. Repertoires were generated with immunoSEQ multiplex PCR, while TCRdb's copy carries only in-frame clones and drops some. The table has under 150,000 clones, 55% to 80% seen once. The table lists this clone with a count of one. Its antigen is unknown. The rearrangement joins TRBV27 to TRBJ2-5, with 7 bases matching TRBD1. The TCR sequence derives from a woman in her thirties or forties in good health and CMV-seronegative. Sequenced material: PBMCs. CDR3 sequence reads: CASSRTGQVQETQYF. As DNA, the CDR3 is TGTGCCAGCAGTCGGACCGGACAGGTCCAAGAGACCCAGTACTTC.